The sequence of this T cell receptor beta chain was determined in a study of T cell changes during pregnancy in multiple sclerosis. The method was immunoSEQ multiplex PCR; TCRdb's version includes in-frame clones alone and lacks a portion of them. This table holds around 130,000 clones, less than 97% found once. The CDR3 sequence is 14 residues long. Germline-derived CDR1 and CDR2 are SNHLY and FYNNEI. With 3 bases removed from V and 4 bases from J, the gap between germline ends came to 13 bases. Sample: peripheral blood, taken after pregnancy. This rearrangement joins TRBV2 to TRBJ2-7; D might be TRBD1 (6 bases). This sequence originates from a female donor with multiple sclerosis, enrolled in a pregnancy study. The CDR3 sequence: CASSDHRARYEQYF. CDR3 nucleotides: TGTGCCAGCAGTGATCACAGGGCGAGGTACGAGCAGTACTTC.